Listed here is a single T cell receptor (beta chain). There is no known antigen for this receptor. Qualities for individual bases were not recorded, and no much larger clone is one base off. In Seattle, one collaborating source enrolled patients while the infection was active and tracked those patients longitudinally over the course of disease. Whole blood was collected in K2EDTA tubes by collaborating institutions according to the institutions' own protocols. For TCRbeta analysis, collaborators shipped samples as frozen whole blood, isolated PBMCs, or DNA extracted from either of those sample types. This sample is part of a study of blood T cell repertoires in COVID-19 (dated by TCRdb to the early 2020s). Context from the whole study: The collaborator samples originated in the United States, Italy and Spain and spanned the acute and convalescent phases of COVID-19. The prospective study material was composed of cDNA or gDNA derived from T cells, B-cell-depleted T cells, or PBMCs. Subjects who had been exposed to COVID-19, were actively infected with it, or had recovered from it provided the deeply sampled blood TCRbeta repertoires that made up the dataset. A freely available public database, intended as a resource for researchers studying the immune response to SARS-CoV-2, is where the repertoires were released. The samples were drawn from the first 160 participants of the ongoing ImmuneRACE study and from roughly 1,300 subjects provided by 6 global collaborators. A de-identified subject ID, COVID-19 status, age in years and sex were almost always included in the sample metadata. Where available, HLA class I and class II types were obtained from metadata supplied by the sample provider rather than from assay-based typing. What the work shows at the level of the full study, not this receptor alone: The amount of clinical and demographic metadata varied by source and participant and was provided uncurated.

The immunoSEQ Assay, a bias-controlled multiplex PCR, was used to amplify TCRbeta CDR3 regions from genomic DNA. Processing in the source paper ran as follows. The number of nucleated cells in each sample was estimated by amplification of reference gene primers within the assay. Sequence reads were collapsed and filtered to measure the absolute abundance of every unique TCRbeta CDR3 rearrangement. For each sample, productive Simpson clonality was calculated as the square root of Simpson's diversity index over productive rearrangements. Imported from immuneACCESS, the table was reduced by TCRdb to in-frame sequences with V and J called. These copies leave out some clones; in studies compared against another copy, an unresolved V gene accounts for under half, and the cause of the remainder is not known. V and J calls and clone size are copied from that table; D and trimming were computed from the DNA. Present in this sample are approximately 120,000 clones, around 85% of which were seen just once. In total, the top ten clones hold about 3% of the sample.

The source material was peripheral blood. The TCR sequence derives from a woman aged 80 or over with COVID-19, enrolled during active disease.

At the DNA level, the sequence is TGTGCCAGTAGTATGGGACTAGCGGGAGGGCGGGTCACCGGGGAGCTGTTTTTT. It translates to CASSMGLAGGRVTGELFF. In this chain, TRBV19 is recombined with TRBJ2-2, and 16 junctional nucleotides match TRBD2. Spanning cysteine to phenylalanine, the CDR3 consists of 18 amino acids. The entry retains the CDR3 DNA only, 54 bases that are in frame from base 1. CDR1 LNHDA and CDR2 SQIVND were looked up in the germline V gene (reference sequence). After removal of 3 bases from V and 4 bases from J, the junction retains 5 bases not matched to a gene.